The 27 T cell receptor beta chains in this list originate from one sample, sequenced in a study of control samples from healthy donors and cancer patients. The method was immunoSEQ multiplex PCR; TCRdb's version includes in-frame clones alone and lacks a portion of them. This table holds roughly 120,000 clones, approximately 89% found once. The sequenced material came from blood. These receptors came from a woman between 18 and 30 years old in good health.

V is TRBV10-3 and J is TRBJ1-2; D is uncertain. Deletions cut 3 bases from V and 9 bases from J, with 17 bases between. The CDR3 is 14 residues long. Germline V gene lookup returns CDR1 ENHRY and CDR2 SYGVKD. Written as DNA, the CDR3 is TGTGCCATCAGTGACCACGCTGGGGTAGAGAGCTACACCTTC. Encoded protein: CAISDHAGVESYTF.

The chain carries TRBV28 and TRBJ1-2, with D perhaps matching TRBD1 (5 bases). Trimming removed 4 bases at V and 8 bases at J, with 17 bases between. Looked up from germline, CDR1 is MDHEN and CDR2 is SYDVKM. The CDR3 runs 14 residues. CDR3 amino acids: CASSWDSYTGGYTF. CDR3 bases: TGTGCCAGCAGTTGGGACTCCTACACCGGCGGCTACACCTTC.

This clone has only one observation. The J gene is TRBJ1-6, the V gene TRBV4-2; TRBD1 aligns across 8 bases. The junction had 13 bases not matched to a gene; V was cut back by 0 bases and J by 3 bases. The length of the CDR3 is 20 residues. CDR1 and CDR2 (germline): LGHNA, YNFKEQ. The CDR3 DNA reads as TGTGCCAGCAGCCAAGATATCGGACAGGGACCGACGATCTATAATTCACCCCTCCACTTT. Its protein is CASSQDIGQGPTIYNSPLHF.

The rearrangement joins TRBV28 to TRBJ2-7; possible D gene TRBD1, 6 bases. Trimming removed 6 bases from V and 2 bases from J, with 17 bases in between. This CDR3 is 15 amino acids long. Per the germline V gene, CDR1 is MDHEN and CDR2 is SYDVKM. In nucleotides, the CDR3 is TGTGCCAGCAGAAACCGCCGGGACAAGACCTACGAGCAGTACTTC. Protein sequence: CASRNRRDKTYEQYF.

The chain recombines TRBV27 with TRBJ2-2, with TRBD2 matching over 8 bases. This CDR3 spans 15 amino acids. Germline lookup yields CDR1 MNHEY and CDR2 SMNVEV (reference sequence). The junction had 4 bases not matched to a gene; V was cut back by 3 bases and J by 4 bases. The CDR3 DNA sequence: TGTGCCAGCAGTTTCAGCGGGGGTATCACCGGGGAGCTGTTTTTT. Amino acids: CASSFSGGITGELFF.

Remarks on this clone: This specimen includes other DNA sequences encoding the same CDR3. The CDR3 DNA reads as TGTGCCAGCAGTTTAGGGGAGACCCAGTACTTC. Amino acids: CASSLGETQYF. This sequence joins TRBV28 and TRBJ2-5, with no clear D. This CDR3 is built from 11 residues. Per the germline V gene, CDR1 is MDHEN and CDR2 is SYDVKM. The V end lost 2 bases, the J end lost 5 bases, and 3 bases lay between the germline ends.

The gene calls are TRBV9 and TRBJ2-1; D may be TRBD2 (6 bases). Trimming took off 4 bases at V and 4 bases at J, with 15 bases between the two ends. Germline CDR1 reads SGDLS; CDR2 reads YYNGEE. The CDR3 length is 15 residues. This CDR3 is CASSRDSALYNEQFF. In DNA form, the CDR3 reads TGTGCCAGCAGCCGGGACTCCGCCTTATACAATGAGCAGTTCTTC.

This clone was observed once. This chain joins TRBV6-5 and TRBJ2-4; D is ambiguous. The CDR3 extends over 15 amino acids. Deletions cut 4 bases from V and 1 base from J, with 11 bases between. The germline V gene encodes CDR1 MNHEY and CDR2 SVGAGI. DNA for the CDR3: TGTGCCAGCAGTTTAAGCCGTGGGGCCAAAAACATTCAGTACTTC. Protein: CASSLSRGAKNIQYF.

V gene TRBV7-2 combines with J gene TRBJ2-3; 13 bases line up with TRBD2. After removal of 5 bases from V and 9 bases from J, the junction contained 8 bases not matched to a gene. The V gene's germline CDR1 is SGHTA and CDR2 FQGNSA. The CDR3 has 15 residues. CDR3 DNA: TGTGCCAGCAGCCCGGGACTAGCGGGAAGGAGGACGCAGTATTTT. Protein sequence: CASSPGLAGRRTQYF.

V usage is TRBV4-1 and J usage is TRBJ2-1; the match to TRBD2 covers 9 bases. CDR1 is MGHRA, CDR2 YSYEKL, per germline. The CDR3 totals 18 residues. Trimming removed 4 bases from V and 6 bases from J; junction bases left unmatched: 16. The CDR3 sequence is CASSPNGVSGRESNEQFF. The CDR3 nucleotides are TGCGCCAGCAGCCCCAATGGGGTTAGCGGGAGAGAGAGCAATGAGCAGTTCTTC.

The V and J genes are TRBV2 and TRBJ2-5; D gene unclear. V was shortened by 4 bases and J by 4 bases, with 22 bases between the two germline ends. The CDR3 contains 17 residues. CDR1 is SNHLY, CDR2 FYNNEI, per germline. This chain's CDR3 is CASSGFNLGYTGETQYF. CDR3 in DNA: TGTGCCAGCAGTGGTTTCAATCTGGGTTACACCGGAGAGACCCAGTACTTC.

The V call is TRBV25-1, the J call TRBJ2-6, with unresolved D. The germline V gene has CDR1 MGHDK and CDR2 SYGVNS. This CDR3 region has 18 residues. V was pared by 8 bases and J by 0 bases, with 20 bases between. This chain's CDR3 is CASSPLRSKPSGANVLTF. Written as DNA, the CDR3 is TGTGCCAGCTCCCCCCTCAGGTCTAAGCCCTCTGGGGCCAACGTCCTGACTTTC.

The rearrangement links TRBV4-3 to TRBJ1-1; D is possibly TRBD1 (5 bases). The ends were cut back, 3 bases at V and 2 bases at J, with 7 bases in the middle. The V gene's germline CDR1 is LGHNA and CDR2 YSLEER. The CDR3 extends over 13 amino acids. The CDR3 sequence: CASSHQGNTEAFF. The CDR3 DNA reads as TGCGCCAGCAGCCATCAGGGTAACACTGAAGCTTTCTTT.

DNA of the CDR3: TGTGCCAGCAGTTCCTCCGGGACAGGGAGAAACACCATATATTTT. Its protein product is CASSSSGTGRNTIYF. The V and J genes are TRBV28 and TRBJ1-3, with TRBD1 identical over 9 bases. The germline V gene encodes CDR1 MDHEN and CDR2 SYDVKM. The CDR3 runs 15 residues. V shed 4 bases, J shed 5 bases, and the junction held 6 bases outside the gene matches. The full variable domain, its missing parts supplied by reference TRBV28 and TRBJ1-3, is DVKVTQSSRYLVKRTGEKVFLECVQDMDHENMFWYRQDPGLGLRLIYFSYDVKMKEKGDIPEGYSVSREKKERFSLILESASTNQTSMYLCASSSSGTGRNTIYFGEGSWLTVV.

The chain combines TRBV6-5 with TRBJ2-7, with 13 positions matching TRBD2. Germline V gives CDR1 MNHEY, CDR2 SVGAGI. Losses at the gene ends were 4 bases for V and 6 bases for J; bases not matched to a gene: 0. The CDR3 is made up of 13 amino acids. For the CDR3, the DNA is TGTGCCAGCAGTTGGACTAGCGGGGGCGAGCAGTACTTC. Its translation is CASSWTSGGEQYF.

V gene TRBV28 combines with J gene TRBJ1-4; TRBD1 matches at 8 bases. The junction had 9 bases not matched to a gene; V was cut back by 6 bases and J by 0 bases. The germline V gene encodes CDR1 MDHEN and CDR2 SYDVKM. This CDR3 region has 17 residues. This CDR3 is CASSPGGAVTTNEKLFF. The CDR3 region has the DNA TGTGCCAGCAGCCCAGGGGGCGCGGTGACAACTAATGAAAAACTGTTTTTT.

The CDR3 protein is CASSLNWGVAGEQFF. CDR3 sequence (DNA): TGTGCCAGCAGCTTAAACTGGGGAGTCGCGGGGGAGCAGTTCTTC. The rearrangement joins TRBV7-6 to TRBJ2-1; D might be TRBD2 (6 bases). The germline CDR1 and CDR2 sequences are SGHVS and FNYEAQ. The CDR3 length is 15 residues. Trimming left V 2 bases short and J 10 bases short, with 18 bases between.

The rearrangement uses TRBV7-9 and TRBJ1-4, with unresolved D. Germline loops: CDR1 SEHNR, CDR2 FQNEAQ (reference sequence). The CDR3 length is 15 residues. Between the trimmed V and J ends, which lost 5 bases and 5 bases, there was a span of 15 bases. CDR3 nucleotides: TGTGCCAGCAGCCGCGACCAGGCCGTAAATGAAAAACTGTTTTTT. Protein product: CASSRDQAVNEKLFF.

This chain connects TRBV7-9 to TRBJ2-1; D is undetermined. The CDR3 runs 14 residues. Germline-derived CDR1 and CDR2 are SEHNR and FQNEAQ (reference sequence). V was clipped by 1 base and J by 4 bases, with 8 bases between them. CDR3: CASSLVGSYNEQFF. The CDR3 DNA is TGTGCCAGCAGCTTAGTCGGTTCGTACAATGAGCAGTTCTTC.

The CDR3 bases are TGTGCCAGCAGCCGACAGGGGGCGCCCACTGAAGCTTTCTTT. This encodes CASSRQGAPTEAFF. The genes are TRBV28 and TRBJ1-1; TRBD1 matches at 10 bases. This CDR3 comprises 14 residues. V was clipped by 6 bases and J by 4 bases; unmatched bases: 5. The germline V gene has CDR1 MDHEN and CDR2 SYDVKM.

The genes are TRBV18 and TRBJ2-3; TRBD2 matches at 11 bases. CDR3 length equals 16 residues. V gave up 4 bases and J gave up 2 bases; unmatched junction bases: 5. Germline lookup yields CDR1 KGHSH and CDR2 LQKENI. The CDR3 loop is CASSLGTSGATDTQYF. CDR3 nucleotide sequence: TGTGCCAGCTCACTAGGGACTAGCGGAGCCACAGATACGCAGTATTTT.

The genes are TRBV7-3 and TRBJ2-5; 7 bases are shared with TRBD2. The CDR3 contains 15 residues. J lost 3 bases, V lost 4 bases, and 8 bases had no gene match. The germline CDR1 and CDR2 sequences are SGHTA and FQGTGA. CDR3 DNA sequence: TGTGCCAGCAGCTCCTCCGGGACTAATGAAGAGACCCAGTACTTC. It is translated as CASSSSGTNEETQYF.

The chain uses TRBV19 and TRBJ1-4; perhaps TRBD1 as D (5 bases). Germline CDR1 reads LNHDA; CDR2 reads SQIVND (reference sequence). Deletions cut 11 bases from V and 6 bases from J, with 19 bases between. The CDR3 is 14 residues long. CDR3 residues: CAPPSRGSDEKLFF. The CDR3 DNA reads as TGTGCCCCCCCCTCTAGGGGCAGTGATGAAAAACTGTTTTTT.

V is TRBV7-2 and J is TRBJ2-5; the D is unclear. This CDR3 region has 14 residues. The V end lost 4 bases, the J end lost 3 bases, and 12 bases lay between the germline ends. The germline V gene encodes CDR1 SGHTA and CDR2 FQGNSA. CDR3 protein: CASSSAVLKETQYF. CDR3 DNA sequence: TGTGCCAGCAGCTCCGCGGTGCTAAAAGAGACCCAGTACTTC.

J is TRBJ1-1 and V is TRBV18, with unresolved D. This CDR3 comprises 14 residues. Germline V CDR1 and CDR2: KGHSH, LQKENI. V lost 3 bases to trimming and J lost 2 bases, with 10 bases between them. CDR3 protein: CASSPADVNTEAFF. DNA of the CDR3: TGTGCCAGCTCACCCGCAGACGTTAACACTGAAGCTTTCTTT. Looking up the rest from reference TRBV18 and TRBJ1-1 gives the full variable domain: NAGVMQNPRHLVRRRGQEARLRCSPMKGHSHVYWYRQLPEEGLKFMVYLQKENIIDESGMPKERFSAEFPKEGPSILRIQQVVRGDSAAYFCASSPADVNTEAFFGQGTRLTVV.

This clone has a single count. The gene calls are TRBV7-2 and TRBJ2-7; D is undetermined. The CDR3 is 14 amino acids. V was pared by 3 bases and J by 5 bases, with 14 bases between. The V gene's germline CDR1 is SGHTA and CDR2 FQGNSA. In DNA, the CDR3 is TGTGCCAGCAGCTTTGGTGGGGAAGGTAACGAGCAGTACTTC. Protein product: CASSFGGEGNEQYF.

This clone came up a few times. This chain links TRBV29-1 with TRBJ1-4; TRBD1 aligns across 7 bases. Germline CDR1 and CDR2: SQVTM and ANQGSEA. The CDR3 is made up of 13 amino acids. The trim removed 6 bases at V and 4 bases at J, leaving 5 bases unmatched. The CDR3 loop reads CSVVWDSNEKLFF. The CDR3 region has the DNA TGCAGCGTGGTTTGGGACAGTAATGAAAAACTGTTTTTT.